This is a list of T cell receptor beta chains from one sample in a study of OX40 agonist ivuxolimab in advanced cancers. The table came from immunoSEQ multiplex PCR; TCRdb's copy has only in-frame clones and leaves some out. The sample has about 47,000 clones; 84% are singletons. The sample in question was CD4+ or CD8+ T cells sorted from blood, obtained in a trial of the OX40 agonist ivuxolimab. Receptors were obtained from an adult with an advanced solid tumor such as melanoma, head and neck, liver or kidney cancer. The CDR3 runs from the conserved cysteine through the conserved F or W. The order of the fields is V gene, J gene, CDR3 protein.

>TRBV2|TRBJ2-1
CASTPGQSSYNEQFF
>TRBV5-4|TRBJ1-4
CASSLVPGEATNEKLFF
>TRBV7-9|TRBJ2-7
CASSRGRTSQDGDEQYF
>TRBV6-5|TRBJ1-1
CAAALTVNTEAFF
>TRBV11-2|TRBJ1-1
CASRRAGNTEAFF
>TRBV29-1|TRBJ2-1
CSVESASYNEQFF
>TRBV21-1|TRBJ1-5
CASSKARVQGGNNQPQHF
>TRBV4-1|TRBJ1-3
CASSQVDMGFSGNTIYF
>TRBV5-6|TRBJ1-2
CASTFQGLRGYTF
>TRBV7-8|TRBJ2-5
CASSLLTSGGQETQYF
>TRBV18|TRBJ2-7
CASSGRDINEQYF
>TRBV12-5|TRBJ2-5
CASGFSYGGDYQETQYF
>TRBV7-9|TRBJ1-1
CASSLVAGDRGFTEAFF